This is a list of T cell receptor beta chains from one sample in a study of blood T cell repertoires in COVID-19. Sequenced by immunoSEQ multiplex PCR; TCRdb stores in-frame clones only, minus some. The data show approximately 200,000 clones, 87% seen once. Sample: PBMCs or T cells enriched from blood (not recorded which). Receptors originate from a man aged 25-45 years who had recovered from COVID-19. Both conserved end residues are part of each CDR3. D genes are given only for firm matches. Size is omitted from some rows. Given values are once, few, many or a class for expanded clones.

TRBD2	-	TRBV28	TRBJ2-7	CASRLAGGNSYEQYF	TGTGCCAGCAGGCTAGCGGGAGGGAACTCCTACGAGCAGTACTTC
-	-	TRBV10-3	TRBJ2-7	CAISQGTTYEQYF	TGTGCCATCAGTCAGGGAACGACCTACGAGCAGTACTTC
TRBD2	-	TRBV4-1	TRBJ2-5	CASSDVGAGGPEETQYF	TGCGCCAGCAGCGACGTAGGAGCGGGAGGGCCCGAGGAGACCCAGTACTTC
-	once	TRBV5-1	TRBJ1-2	CASSLAGEYGYTF	TGCGCCAGCAGCTTGGCGGGAGAGTATGGCTACACCTTC
-	-	TRBV11-2	TRBJ2-5	CASTRSGRETQYF	TGTGCCAGCACCCGTAGTGGTCGAGAGACCCAGTACTTC
TRBD2	-	TRBV5-1	TRBJ2-2	CASSLWESGTRSAGELFF	TGCGCCAGCAGCTTGTGGGAGTCGGGGACTAGGTCTGCCGGGGAGCTGTTTTTT
-	-	TRBV3-1/TRBV3-2	TRBJ1-1	CASSQAPGVAFF	TGTGCCAGCAGCCAAGCCCCAGGTGTAGCTTTCTTT
TRBD1	-	TRBV2	TRBJ1-4	CASSRQGGNEKLFF	TGTGCCAGCTCGAGACAGGGGGGTAATGAAAAACTGTTTTTT
-	-	TRBV28	TRBJ2-1	CASSLSGIEQFF	TGTGCCAGCAGTTTATCGGGGATTGAGCAGTTCTTC
TRBD1	-	TRBV9	TRBJ1-2	CASRGGQGLSGYTF	TGTGCCAGCAGGGGGGGACAGGGGCTTTCTGGCTACACCTTC
-	-	TRBV7-9	TRBJ2-2	CASTDGAANTGELFF	TGTGCCAGCACCGATGGGGCTGCGAACACCGGGGAGCTGTTTTTT
-	-	TRBV7-2	TRBJ1-4	CASSLGRQPTANEKLFF	TGTGCCAGCAGCTTAGGCCGACAGCCCACTGCTAATGAAAAACTGTTTTTT
TRBD2	-	TRBV29-1	TRBJ2-7	CSVEEGRGGASYEQYF	TGCAGCGTTGAAGAGGGGCGGGGAGGGGCCTCCTACGAGCAGTACTTC
-	-	TRBV5-4	TRBJ2-5	CASSYQDREETQYF	TGTGCCAGCAGCTACCAGGACAGAGAAGAGACCCAGTACTTC
-	-	TRBV3-1/TRBV3-2	TRBJ1-2	CASSQAVDGYTF	TGTGCCAGCAGCCAAGCGGTGGATGGCTACACCTTC
-	-	TRBV5-6	TRBJ1-2	CASSLGDNYGYTF	TGTGCCAGCAGCTTGGGCGATAATTATGGCTACACCTTC
-	-	TRBV12-5	TRBJ1-5	CASGLEPNQPQHF	TGTGCTAGTGGTTTGGAGCCGAATCAGCCCCAGCATTTT
-	-	TRBV6-5	TRBJ1-2	CASSLDRTNYGYTF	TGTGCCAGCAGTTTAGACAGGACTAACTATGGCTACACCTTC
-	-	TRBV6-1	TRBJ2-1	CASSDGGNNEQFF	TGTGCCAGCAGTGACGGGGGAAACAATGAGCAGTTCTTC
TRBD1	-	TRBV6-1	TRBJ2-2	CASSDTGGRNTGELFF	TGTGCCAGCAGTGACACAGGGGGCAGGAACACCGGGGAGCTGTTTTTT
TRBD2	-	TRBV7-2	TRBJ2-7	CASSSGLAGYEQYF	TGTGCCAGCAGCTCCGGACTAGCGGGTTACGAGCAGTACTTC
-	-	TRBV9	TRBJ1-2	CASSAQAYGYTF	TGTGCCAGCAGCGCCCAAGCCTATGGCTACACCTTC
-	-	TRBV9	TRBJ2-1	CASSRDVGSYNEQFF	TGTGCCAGCAGCCGGGATGTAGGGTCCTACAATGAGCAGTTCTTC
-	few	TRBV6-6	TRBJ1-2	CASSRGTLAISVPRYTF	TGTGCCAGCAGTCGCGGGACATTGGCGATTTCCGTCCCTCGCTACACCTTC
-	-	TRBV30	TRBJ1-2	CALPRAEGYTF	TGTGCCTTACCGAGGGCGGAAGGCTACACCTTC
TRBD1	-	TRBV27	TRBJ2-7	CASRQGIYEQYF	TGTGCCAGCAGACAGGGGATCTACGAGCAGTACTTC
TRBD1	-	TRBV6-5	TRBJ1-5	CASKPSGGGQPQHF	TGTGCCAGCAAACCTTCAGGGGGCGGTCAGCCCCAGCATTTT